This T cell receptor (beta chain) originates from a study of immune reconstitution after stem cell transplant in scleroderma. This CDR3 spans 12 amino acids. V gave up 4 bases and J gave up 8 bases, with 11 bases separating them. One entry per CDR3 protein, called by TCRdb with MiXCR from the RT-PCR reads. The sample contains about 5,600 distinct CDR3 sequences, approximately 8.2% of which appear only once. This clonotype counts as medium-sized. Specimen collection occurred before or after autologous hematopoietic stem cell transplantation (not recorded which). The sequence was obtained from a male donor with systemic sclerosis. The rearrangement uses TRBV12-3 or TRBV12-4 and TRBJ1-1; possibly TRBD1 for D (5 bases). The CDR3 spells CASSYPGPEAFF. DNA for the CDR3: TGTGCCAGCAGTTACCCGGGACCAGAAGCTTTCTTT.